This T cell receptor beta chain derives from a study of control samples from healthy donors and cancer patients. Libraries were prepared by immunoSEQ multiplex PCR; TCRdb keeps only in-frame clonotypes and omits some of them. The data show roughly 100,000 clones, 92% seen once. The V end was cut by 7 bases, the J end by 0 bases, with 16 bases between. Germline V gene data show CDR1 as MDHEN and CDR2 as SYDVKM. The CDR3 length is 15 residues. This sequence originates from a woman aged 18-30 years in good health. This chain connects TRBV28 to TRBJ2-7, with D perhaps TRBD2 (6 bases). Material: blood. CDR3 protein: CASTTSHGGSYEQYF. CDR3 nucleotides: TGTGCCAGCACCACCTCTCACGGGGGCTCCTACGAGCAGTACTTC.